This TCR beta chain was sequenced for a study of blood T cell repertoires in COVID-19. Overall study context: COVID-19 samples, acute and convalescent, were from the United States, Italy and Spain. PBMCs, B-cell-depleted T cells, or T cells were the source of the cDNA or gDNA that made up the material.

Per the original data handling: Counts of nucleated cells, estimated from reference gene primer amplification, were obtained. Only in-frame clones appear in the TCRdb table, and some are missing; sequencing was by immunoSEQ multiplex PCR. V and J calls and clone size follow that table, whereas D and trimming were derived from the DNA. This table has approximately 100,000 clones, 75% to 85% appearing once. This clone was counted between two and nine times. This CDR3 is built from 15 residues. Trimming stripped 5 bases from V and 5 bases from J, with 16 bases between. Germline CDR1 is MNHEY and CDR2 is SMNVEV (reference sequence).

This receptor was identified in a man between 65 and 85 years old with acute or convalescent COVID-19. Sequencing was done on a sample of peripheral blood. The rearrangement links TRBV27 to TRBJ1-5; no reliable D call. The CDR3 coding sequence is TGTGCCAGCAGTCCCAAGAGGGCCGGGGATCAGCCCCAGCATTTT. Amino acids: CASSPKRAGDQPQHF.